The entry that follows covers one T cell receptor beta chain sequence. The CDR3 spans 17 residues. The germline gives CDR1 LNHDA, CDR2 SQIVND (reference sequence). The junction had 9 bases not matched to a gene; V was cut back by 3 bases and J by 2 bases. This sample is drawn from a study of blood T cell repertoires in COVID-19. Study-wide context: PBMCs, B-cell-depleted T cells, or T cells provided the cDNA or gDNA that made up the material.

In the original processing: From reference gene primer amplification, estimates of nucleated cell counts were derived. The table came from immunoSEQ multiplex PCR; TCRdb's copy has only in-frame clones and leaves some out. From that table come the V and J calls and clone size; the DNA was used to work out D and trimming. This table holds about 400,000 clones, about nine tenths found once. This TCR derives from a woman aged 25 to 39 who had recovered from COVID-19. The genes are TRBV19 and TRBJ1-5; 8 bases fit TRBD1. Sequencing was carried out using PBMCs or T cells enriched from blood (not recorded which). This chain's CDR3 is CASSIRGADRGNQPQHF. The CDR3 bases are TGTGCCAGTAGTATCAGGGGAGCGGACAGGGGCAATCAGCCCCAGCATTTT.